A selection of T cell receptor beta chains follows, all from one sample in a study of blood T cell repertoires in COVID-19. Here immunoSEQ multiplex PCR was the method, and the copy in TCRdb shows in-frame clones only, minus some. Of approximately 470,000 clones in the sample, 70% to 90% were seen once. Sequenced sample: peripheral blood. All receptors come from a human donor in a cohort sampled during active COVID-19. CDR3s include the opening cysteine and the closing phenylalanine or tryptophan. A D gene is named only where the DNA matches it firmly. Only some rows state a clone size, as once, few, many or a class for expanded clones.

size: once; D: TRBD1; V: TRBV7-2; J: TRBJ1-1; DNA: TGTGCCAGCAGCTTGGACAGGGGAGGGAACACTGAAGCTTTCTTT; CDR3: CASSLDRGGNTEAFF
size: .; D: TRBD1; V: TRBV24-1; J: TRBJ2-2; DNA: TGTGCCACCAGTGACTCCACAGGGGGCAGGACCGGGGAGCTGTTTTTT; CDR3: CATSDSTGGRTGELFF
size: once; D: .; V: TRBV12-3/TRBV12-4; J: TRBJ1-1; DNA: TGTGCCAGCAGTTTAGCGGGGATCAGCGGGGCTTTCTTT; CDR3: CASSLAGISGAFF
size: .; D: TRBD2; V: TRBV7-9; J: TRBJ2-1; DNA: TGTGCCAGCAGCTTAAAACTAGCGGGAGTAGAAGAGCAGTTCTTC; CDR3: CASSLKLAGVEEQFF
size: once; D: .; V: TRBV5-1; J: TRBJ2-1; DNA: TGCGCCAGCAGCTTGGTACAGGGGACTAGCTCCTACAATGAGCAGTTCTTC; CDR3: CASSLVQGTSSYNEQFF
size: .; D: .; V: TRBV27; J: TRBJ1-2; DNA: TGTGCCAGCAGTCCAGGGAACTATGGCTACACCTTC; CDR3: CASSPGNYGYTF
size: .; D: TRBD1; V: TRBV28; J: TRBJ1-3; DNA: TGTGCCGCCAGGACAGGGGCTGGAAACACCATATATTTT; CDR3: CAARTGAGNTIYF
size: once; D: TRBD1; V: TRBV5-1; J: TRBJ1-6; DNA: TGCGCCAGCAGCAGCCAAGACAGGGGGAGCTCCTATAATTCACCCCTCCACTTT; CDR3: CASSSQDRGSSYNSPLHF
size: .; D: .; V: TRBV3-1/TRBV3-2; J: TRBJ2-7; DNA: TGTGCCAGCAGCCTCCGCCACAGGGATTACGAGCAGTACTTC; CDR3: CASSLRHRDYEQYF
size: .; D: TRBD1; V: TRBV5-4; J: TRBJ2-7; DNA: TGTGCCAGCAGTTGGGACAGGGGAGACGAGCAGTACTTC; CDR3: CASSWDRGDEQYF
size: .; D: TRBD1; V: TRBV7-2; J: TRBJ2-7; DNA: TGTGCCAGCAGTTCCACGGGCCTGGGCTGGGACAGGGTTGACGAGCAGTACTTC; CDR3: CASSSTGLGWDRVDEQYF
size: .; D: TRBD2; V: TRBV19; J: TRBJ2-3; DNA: TGTGCCAGTAGTAGCAGGACTAGCGGGAGCCGCACAGATACGCAGTATTTT; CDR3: CASSSRTSGSRTDTQYF
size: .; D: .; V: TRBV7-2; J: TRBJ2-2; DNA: TGTGCCAGCAGCTCGGGACTCCGAGCAAACACCGGGGAGCTGTTTTTT; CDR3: CASSSGLRANTGELFF
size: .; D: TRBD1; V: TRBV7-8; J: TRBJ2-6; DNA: TGTGCCAGCAGCTTAATCGGTAAAGGACAGGGAAGTGGGGCCAACGTCCTGACTTTC; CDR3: CASSLIGKGQGSGANVLTF
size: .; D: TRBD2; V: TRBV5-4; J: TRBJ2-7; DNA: TGTGCCAGCAGCGCCACTAGCGGGTTTGGCTACGAGCAGTACTTC; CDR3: CASSATSGFGYEQYF
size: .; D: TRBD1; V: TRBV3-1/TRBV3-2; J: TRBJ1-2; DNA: TGTGCCAGCAGCCAAGTGGCAGGGGGCGACTATGGCTACACCTTC; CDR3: CASSQVAGGDYGYTF
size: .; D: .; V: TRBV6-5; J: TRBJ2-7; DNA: TGTGCCAGCACTCCTAGAGGGTCCCGAGAAGAGCAGTACTTC; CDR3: CASTPRGSREEQYF
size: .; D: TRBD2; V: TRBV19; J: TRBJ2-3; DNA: TGTGCCAGTAAACCCCTAGCGGACACAGATACGCAGTATTTT; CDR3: CASKPLADTDTQYF
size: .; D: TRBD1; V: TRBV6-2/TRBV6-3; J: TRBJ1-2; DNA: TGTGCCAGCAGTCGCACGGGAGACAGGGAAAGGAACGGCTACACCTTC; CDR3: CASSRTGDRERNGYTF
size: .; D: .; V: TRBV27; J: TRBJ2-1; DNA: TGTGCCAGCAGTCCAGACAGGCGGACGGATGAGCAGTTCTTC; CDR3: CASSPDRRTDEQFF
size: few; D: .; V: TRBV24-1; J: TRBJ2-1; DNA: TGTGCCTCCATCCCAAATCAAAGGGAGTTCGGGCAGTTCTTC; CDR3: CASIPNQREFGQFF
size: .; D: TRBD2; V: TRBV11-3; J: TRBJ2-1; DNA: TGTGCCAGCACTAGCGGGAGCGGCAATGAGCAGTTCTTC; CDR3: CASTSGSGNEQFF
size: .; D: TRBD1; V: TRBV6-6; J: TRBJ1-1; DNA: TGTGCCAGCAGTTTAGGTACAGGGGCGGCTGAAGCTTTCTTT; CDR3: CASSLGTGAAEAFF
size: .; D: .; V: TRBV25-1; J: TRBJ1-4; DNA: TGTGCCAGCAGTGACCCAGGGGCGCGAGAAAAACTGTTTTTT; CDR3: CASSDPGAREKLFF
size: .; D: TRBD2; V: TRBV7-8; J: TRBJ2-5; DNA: TGTGCCAGCAGCTTAGGGAGGCTAGCGGGCCAACAAGAGACCCAGTACTTC; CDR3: CASSLGRLAGQQETQYF
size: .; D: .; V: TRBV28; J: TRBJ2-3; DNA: TGTGCCAGCAGTCCTCTGGACAGCCTAGCCACAGATACGCAGTATTTT; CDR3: CASSPLDSLATDTQYF
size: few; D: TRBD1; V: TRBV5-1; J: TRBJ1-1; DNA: TGCGCCAGCAGCTCAGGACAGGCAAACACTGAAGCTTTCTTT; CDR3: CASSSGQANTEAFF
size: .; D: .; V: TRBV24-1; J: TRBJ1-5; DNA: TGTGCCACCAGTGAGGCAGGGGTAACAGATGATCAGCCCCAGCATTTT; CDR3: CATSEAGVTDDQPQHF
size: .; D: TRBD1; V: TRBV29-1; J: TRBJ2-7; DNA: TGCAGCGTTCAAAGGACAGGGGATAACGAGCAGTACTTC; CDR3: CSVQRTGDNEQYF
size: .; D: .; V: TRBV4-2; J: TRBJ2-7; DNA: TGTGCCAGCAGCCAAGCTTTACAGCTCTCCTACGAGCAGTACTTC; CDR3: CASSQALQLSYEQYF
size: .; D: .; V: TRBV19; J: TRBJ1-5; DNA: TGTGCCAGTAGTCGGGCCGAGACAGGGCCCCAGCATTTT; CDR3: CASSRAETGPQHF
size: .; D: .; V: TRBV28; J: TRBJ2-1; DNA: TGTGCCAGCAGTTCCCTTGGAGATGAGCAGTTCTTC; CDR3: CASSSLGDEQFF
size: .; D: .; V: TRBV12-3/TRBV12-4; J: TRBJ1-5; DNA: TGTGCCAGCAGTTTGACAGACAATCAGCCCCAGCATTTT; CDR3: CASSLTDNQPQHF
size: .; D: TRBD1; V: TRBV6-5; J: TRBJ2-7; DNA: TGTGCCAGCAGTACCCAGACAGGGAACGAGCAGTACTTC; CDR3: CASSTQTGNEQYF
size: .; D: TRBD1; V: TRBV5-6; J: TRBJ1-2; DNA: TGTGCCAGCCAGGGGACAGGGATCGGCTACACCTTC; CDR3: CASQGTGIGYTF
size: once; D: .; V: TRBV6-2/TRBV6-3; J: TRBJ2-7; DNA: TGTGCCAGCAGTTACCTGAGCGACGAGCAGTACTTC; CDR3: CASSYLSDEQYF
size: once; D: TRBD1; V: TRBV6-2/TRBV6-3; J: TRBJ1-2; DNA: TGTGCCAGCAGTGGCGACAGGGTGAGAGGCTACACCTTC; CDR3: CASSGDRVRGYTF
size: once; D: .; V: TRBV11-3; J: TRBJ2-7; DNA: TGTGCCAGCAGCTTAGACCCGGGACACTCCTACGAGCAGTACTTC; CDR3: CASSLDPGHSYEQYF
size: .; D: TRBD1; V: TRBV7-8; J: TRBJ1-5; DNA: TGTGCCAGCAGCTTAGTCGTTTCGACAGGGGATCAGCCCCAGCATTTT; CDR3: CASSLVVSTGDQPQHF
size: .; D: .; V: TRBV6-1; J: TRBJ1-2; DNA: TGTGCCAGCAGTGAACGTGGGGGCGTAGGCTATGGCTACACCTTC; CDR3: CASSERGGVGYGYTF
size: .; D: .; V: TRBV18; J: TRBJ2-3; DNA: TGTGCCAGCTCACGCTCCACGACAACTAGCACAGATACGCAGTATTTT; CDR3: CASSRSTTTSTDTQYF